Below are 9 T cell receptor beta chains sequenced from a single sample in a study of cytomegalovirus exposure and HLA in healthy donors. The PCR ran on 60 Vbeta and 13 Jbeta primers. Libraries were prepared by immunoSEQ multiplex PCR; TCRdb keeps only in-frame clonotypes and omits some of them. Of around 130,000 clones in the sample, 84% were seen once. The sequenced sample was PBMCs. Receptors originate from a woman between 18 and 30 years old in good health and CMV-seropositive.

The CDR3, as DNA: TGTGCCAGTACCGTCACATATATACAGGCTGGCGAGCAGTACTTC. This codes for CASTVTYIQAGEQYF. The chain joins TRBV19 to TRBJ2-7; the D gene is possibly TRBD1 (5 bases). V shed 7 bases and J shed 6 bases, with 22 bases lying between them. This CDR3 has 15 amino acids. Germline V CDR1 and CDR2: LNHDA, SQIVND (reference sequence).

The CDR3 nucleotides read TGTGCCAGTAGACCTCTTCCGGGACTAGCGGGGGGCCTAAACACCGGGGAGCTGTTTTTT. It codes for CASRPLPGLAGGLNTGELFF. The chain couples TRBV19 to TRBJ2-2, with 15 positions matching TRBD2. The J segment lost 2 bases and the V segment lost 6 bases, leaving 13 bases of the junction unmatched. From germline, CDR1 is LNHDA and CDR2 SQIVND (reference sequence). CDR3 length: 20 residues.

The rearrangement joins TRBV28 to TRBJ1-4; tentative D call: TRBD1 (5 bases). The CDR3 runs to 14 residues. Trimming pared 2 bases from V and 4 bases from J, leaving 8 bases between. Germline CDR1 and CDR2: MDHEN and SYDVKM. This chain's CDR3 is CASSLNRINEKLFF. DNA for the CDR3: TGTGCCAGCAGTTTAAACAGGATTAATGAAAAACTGTTTTTT.

CDR3: CASSRTRLEKETQYF. The CDR3 bases are TGTGCCAGCAGCCGCACGAGACTAGAAAAAGAGACCCAGTACTTC. The chain has TRBV28 and TRBJ2-5, with a weak D call TRBD2 (6 bases). The germline gives CDR1 MDHEN, CDR2 SYDVKM. Trimming pared 6 bases from V and 3 bases from J, leaving 17 bases between. This CDR3 spans 15 amino acids.

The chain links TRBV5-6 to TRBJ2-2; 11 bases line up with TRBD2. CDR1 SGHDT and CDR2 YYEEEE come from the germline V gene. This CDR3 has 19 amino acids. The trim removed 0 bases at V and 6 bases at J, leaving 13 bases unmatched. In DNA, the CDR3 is TGTGCCAGCAGCTTGGTGAGCGGAGGGACTAGCGGCTACGCCGGGGAGCTGTTTTTT. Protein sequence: CASSLVSGGTSGYAGELFF.

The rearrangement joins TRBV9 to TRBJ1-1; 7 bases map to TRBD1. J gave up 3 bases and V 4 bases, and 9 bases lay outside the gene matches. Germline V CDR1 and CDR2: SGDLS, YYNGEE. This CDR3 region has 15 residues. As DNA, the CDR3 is TGTGCCAGCAGCCTTTTGGGACAGTTTTACACTGAAGCTTTCTTT. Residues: CASSLLGQFYTEAFF.

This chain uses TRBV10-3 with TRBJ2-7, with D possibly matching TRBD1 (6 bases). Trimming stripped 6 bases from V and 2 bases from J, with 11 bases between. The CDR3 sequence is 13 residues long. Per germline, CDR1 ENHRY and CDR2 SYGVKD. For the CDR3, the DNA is TGTGCCATCAGCTCGACAGGCCCCTACGAGCAGTACTTC. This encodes CAISSTGPYEQYF.

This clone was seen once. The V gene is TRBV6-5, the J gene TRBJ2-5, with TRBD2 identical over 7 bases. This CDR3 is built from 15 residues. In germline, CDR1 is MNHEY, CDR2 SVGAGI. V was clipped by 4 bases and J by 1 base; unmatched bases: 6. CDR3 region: CASSSFPGGQETQYF. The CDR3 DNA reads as TGTGCCAGCAGTTCTTTTCCGGGAGGCCAAGAGACCCAGTACTTC.

The CDR3 DNA sequence: TGCGCCAGCAGCCAACCATTAGCGGGGGCATACGAGCAGTACTTC. Its protein product is CASSQPLAGAYEQYF. The chain carries TRBV4-1 and TRBJ2-7; 9 nucleotides align to TRBD2. This CDR3 is built from 15 residues. The germline gives CDR1 MGHRA, CDR2 YSYEKL. Trimming at V came to 2 bases and at J to 4 bases, leaving 6 bases not matched to a gene.